This T cell receptor beta chain was sequenced during a study of Graves' ophthalmopathy and Graves' hyperthyroidism. Among the hyperthyroidism patients, all were newly diagnosed, aged 18 to 65, with under 2 months' duration. This clonotype was found many times. Antigen unknown. Findings of the study overall: Also, most clonotypes expanded in the thyroid above 0.001 frequency appeared in blood.

RNA transcripts served as template for amplifying TCR beta CDR3 sequences. HTBI primers primed a first-round RT-PCR, and a second-round multiplex PCR followed. MiXCR, run by TCRdb on the multiplex PCR reads, gives a single entry per CDR3 protein. The data contain about 550,000 distinct CDR3 sequences, 35% to 45% of them seen just once; the ten biggest clones take up over 3.5%. Sequencing input: peripheral blood or thyroid tissue (not recorded which). The source of this sequence is an adult man with Graves' hyperthyroidism.

The CDR3 protein is CSAKTTYYEQYF. Written as DNA, the CDR3 is TGCAGTGCTAAGACAACCTACTACGAGCAGTACTTC. This sequence joins TRBV20-1 and TRBJ2-7; D remains unclear. V lost 4 bases and J 3 bases, leaving 10 bases between the germline ends. The CDR3 consists of 12 residues. The germline CDR1 and CDR2 sequences are DFQATT and SNEGSKA (reference sequence).